Reported below is one T cell receptor (beta chain). What it recognizes is unknown. PCR primers comprised 60 Vbeta and 13 Jbeta primers. Libraries were prepared by immunoSEQ multiplex PCR; TCRdb keeps only in-frame clonotypes and omits some of them. The table lists some 120,000 clones, 77% of them singletons. Germline lookup yields CDR1 MDHEN and CDR2 SYDVKM. Trimming took off 3 bases at V and 7 bases at J, with 12 bases between the two ends. The CDR3 loop spans 14 amino acids. These data come from a study of cytomegalovirus exposure and HLA in healthy donors. Study-wide findings and caveats: When analyzed later, a missense DCLRE1C variant was found to be linked to TCR beta V- and J-gene trimming. Fewer N-insertions than the roughly 670-donor mean were reportedly shown by an Asian-associated ancestry cluster in a later analysis. Sequencing depth across donors, presence/absence analyses assumed, was roughly uniform.

The chain employs TRBV28 and TRBJ1-4; D uncertain. The material sequenced was PBMCs. This receptor was obtained from a man aged 35-49 years in good health and CMV-seropositive. CDR3 protein: CASSLGRESEKLFF. The CDR3 DNA reads TGTGCCAGCAGTTTGGGGAGGGAGAGTGAAAAACTGTTTTTT.